A selection of T cell receptor beta chains follows, all from one sample in a study of blood T cell repertoires in COVID-19. Method: immunoSEQ multiplex PCR; TCRdb's copy keeps in-frame clones and lacks some. This sample has hundreds of thousands of clones; 80% to 90% occur once, and the top ten carry 1%. Specimen: PBMCs or T cells enriched from blood (not recorded which). The receptors derive from a man between 18 and 29 years old who had recovered from COVID-19. Both conserved end residues are part of each CDR3. Each record gives: J gene, V gene, clone size, D gene, CDR3 protein, CDR3 DNA. D genes are given only for firm matches. Some rows have no size entry. The others give once, few or many, or a class for an expanded clone.

TRBJ2-4	TRBV10-1	-	TRBD1	CASSESDRGEYF	TGCGCCAGCAGTGAGTCGGACAGGGGGGAGTACTTC
TRBJ1-6	TRBV13	-	-	CASSLVRSPLHF	TGTGCCAGCAGCTTGGTACGGTCACCCCTCCACTTT
TRBJ2-1	TRBV28	-	TRBD1	CASIATAWDRLNNEQFF	TGTGCCAGCATAGCTACCGCTTGGGACAGGCTAAACAATGAGCAGTTCTTC
TRBJ2-7	TRBV7-8	-	-	CASSPGASSYEQYF	TGTGCCAGCAGCCCGGGTGCCAGCTCCTACGAGCAGTACTTC
TRBJ1-1	TRBV28	-	-	CASSLQNTEAFF	TGTGCCAGCAGTTTACAGAACACTGAAGCTTTCTTT
TRBJ1-2	TRBV18	-	-	CASSPFTGQGDGYTF	TGTGCCAGCTCACCATTTACAGGGCAAGGAGATGGCTACACCTTC
TRBJ1-3	TRBV14	-	-	CASSQFSRTSGNTIYF	TGTGCCAGCAGCCAGTTTAGCCGCACCTCTGGAAACACCATATATTTT
TRBJ1-2	TRBV4-3	-	TRBD1	CASSLTTGTYGYTF	TGCGCCAGCAGCCTGACGACAGGGACCTATGGCTACACCTTC
TRBJ1-1	TRBV5-1	-	-	CASSFGQNTEAFF	TGCGCCAGCAGCTTTGGACAGAACACTGAAGCTTTCTTT
TRBJ2-4	TRBV7-3	-	TRBD2	CASSTGGGNIQYF	TGTGCCAGCAGCACCGGGGGGGGGAACATTCAGTACTTC
TRBJ1-2	TRBV7-2	-	TRBD1	CASSLEISGTANYGYTF	TGTGCCAGCAGCTTAGAAATTAGCGGGACAGCTAACTATGGCTACACCTTC
TRBJ2-1	TRBV11-3	-	-	CASSSNRGRGTILREQFF	TGTGCCAGCAGCTCGAATAGGGGGCGGGGCACCATTTTGAGGGAGCAGTTCTTC
TRBJ1-5	TRBV2	-	TRBD1	CASSSRTGAYQPQHF	TGTGCCAGCAGTTCACGGACAGGGGCGTATCAGCCCCAGCATTTT
TRBJ2-7	TRBV18	-	TRBD2	CASSPGRLGVSGRAEQYF	TGTGCCAGCTCACCGGGAAGACTCGGTGTCAGCGGGAGGGCCGAGCAGTACTTC
TRBJ1-5	TRBV29-1	-	-	CSVVKGVDQPQHF	TGCAGCGTTGTGAAGGGGGTCGATCAGCCCCAGCATTTT
TRBJ2-2	TRBV4-2	-	TRBD2	CASSQGAGRTGELFF	TGTGCCAGCAGCCAAGGTGCCGGGAGGACCGGGGAGCTGTTTTTT
TRBJ2-1	TRBV12-5	-	TRBD1	CASGAGQGAYNEQFF	TGTGCTAGTGGGGCCGGGCAGGGGGCGTACAATGAGCAGTTCTTC
TRBJ2-2	TRBV7-2	-	-	CASSFRTISGELFF	TGTGCCAGCAGCTTCCGGACTATATCCGGGGAGCTGTTTTTT
TRBJ1-2	TRBV5-4	-	-	CASSLEFAAWGYTF	TGTGCCAGCAGCTTAGAGTTCGCTGCGTGGGGCTACACCTTC
TRBJ2-3	TRBV5-1	-	-	CASSLVPGELDTDTQYF	TGCGCCAGCAGCTTGGTACCGGGGGAGCTAGACACAGATACGCAGTATTTT
TRBJ1-2	TRBV6-5	-	TRBD1	CASSYSTGGSGGYTF	TGTGCCAGCAGTTACTCGACAGGGGGCTCGGGGGGCTACACCTTC
TRBJ2-2	TRBV14	-	TRBD2	CASSLWTSGSSVTGELFF	TGTGCCAGCAGCCTGTGGACTAGCGGGAGTTCGGTCACCGGGGAGCTGTTTTTT
TRBJ1-1	TRBV9	once	-	CASSVEGGRTEAFF	TGTGCCAGCAGCGTAGAAGGGGGACGTACTGAAGCTTTCTTT
TRBJ1-2	TRBV15	-	-	CATSREVPADYGYTF	TGTGCCACCAGCAGAGAGGTACCTGCAGACTATGGCTACACCTTC
TRBJ1-4	TRBV7-2	-	TRBD1	CASSPGTGLEKLFF	TGTGCCAGCAGTCCCGGGACAGGCCTTGAAAAACTGTTTTTT
TRBJ1-3	TRBV3-1/TRBV3-2	-	-	CASSQNTAGNTIYF	TGTGCCAGCAGCCAAAACACAGCTGGAAACACCATATATTTT
TRBJ2-7	TRBV7-9	-	-	CASSLHLRSYEQYF	TGTGCCAGCAGCTTACACCTCCGGTCCTACGAGCAGTACTTC
TRBJ2-1	TRBV14	-	-	CASSQSHNEQFF	TGTGCCAGCAGCCAAAGCCACAATGAGCAGTTCTTC
TRBJ2-1	TRBV19	-	-	CASSIAGGGSIAYNEQFF	TGTGCCAGTAGTATAGCCGGGGGAGGTTCAATAGCATACAATGAGCAGTTCTTC
TRBJ2-4	TRBV12-3/TRBV12-4	once	-	CASSPHEKNIQYF	TGTGCCAGCAGTCCACATGAAAAAAACATTCAGTACTTC
TRBJ2-7	TRBV2	-	TRBD1	CASSGTGNYEQYF	TGTGCCAGCAGTGGGACAGGGAACTACGAGCAGTACTTC
TRBJ1-2	TRBV12-3/TRBV12-4	-	-	CASSSTKTGGYTF	TGTGCCAGCAGTTCTACTAAGACAGGAGGCTACACCTTC
TRBJ1-1	TRBV27	-	-	CASSLSRGGPEAFF	TGTGCCAGCAGTTTATCCCGGGGAGGGCCTGAAGCTTTCTTT
TRBJ2-5	TRBV10-3	once	-	CAISGRSLEETQYF	TGTGCCATCAGTGGTCGGAGCCTAGAAGAGACCCAGTACTTC
TRBJ1-2	TRBV15	once	-	CATSRDRDRSGYTF	TGTGCCACCAGCAGAGATCGAGACAGGAGTGGCTACACCTTC
TRBJ2-1	TRBV15	-	-	CATSRVGGFASYNEQFF	TGTGCCACCAGCAGAGTGGGGGGATTTGCATCCTACAATGAGCAGTTCTTC
TRBJ2-1	TRBV11-3	-	TRBD2	CASSPGRGSYNEQFF	TGTGCCAGCAGCCCAGGGCGGGGGTCCTACAATGAGCAGTTCTTC
TRBJ1-3	TRBV28	-	-	CASNPPGENTIYF	TGTGCCAGCAATCCTCCAGGGGAGAACACCATATATTTT
TRBJ2-5	TRBV15	-	TRBD2	CATSPERGLAAQETQYF	TGTGCCACCAGCCCAGAGCGGGGACTAGCGGCCCAAGAGACCCAGTACTTC
TRBJ2-1	TRBV11-2	few	TRBD1	CASSLVYGTGGSNEQFF	TGTGCCAGCAGCTTAGTGTACGGGACAGGGGGGAGCAATGAGCAGTTCTTC
TRBJ2-7	TRBV13	-	TRBD2	CASSLLLADSYEQYF	TGTGCCAGCAGCCTATTACTAGCGGACTCATACGAGCAGTACTTC
TRBJ2-1	TRBV9	-	TRBD1	CASTISTGDGGEQFF	TGTGCCAGCACCATATCGACAGGGGATGGGGGTGAGCAGTTCTTC
TRBJ2-5	TRBV2	-	TRBD1	CASNQGQGYQETQYF	TGTGCCAGCAACCAGGGACAGGGATACCAAGAGACCCAGTACTTC
TRBJ1-4	TRBV18	-	-	CASSPRGQVWEKLFF	TGTGCCAGCTCACCACGGGGCCAGGTGTGGGAAAAACTGTTTTTT
TRBJ2-5	TRBV4-2	once	TRBD2	CASSQLLAGGQETQYF	TGTGCCAGCAGCCAGTTACTAGCGGGGGGGCAGGAGACCCAGTACTTC
TRBJ2-7	TRBV7-8	-	TRBD1	CASSSRDRSYEQYF	TGTGCCAGCAGCTCTCGGGACAGATCCTACGAGCAGTACTTC